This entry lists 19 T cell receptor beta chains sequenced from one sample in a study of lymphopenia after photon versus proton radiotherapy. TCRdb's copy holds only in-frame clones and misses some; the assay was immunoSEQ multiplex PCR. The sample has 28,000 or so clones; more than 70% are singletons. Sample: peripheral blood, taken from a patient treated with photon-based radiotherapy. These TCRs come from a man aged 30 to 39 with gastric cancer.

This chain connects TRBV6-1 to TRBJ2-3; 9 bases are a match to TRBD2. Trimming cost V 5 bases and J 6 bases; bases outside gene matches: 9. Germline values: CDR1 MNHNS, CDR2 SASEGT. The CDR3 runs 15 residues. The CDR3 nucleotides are TGTGCCAGCAGTCATGCTAGCGGGAAATTTGATACGCAGTATTTT. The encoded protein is CASSHASGKFDTQYF.

The CDR3: CAISESTAEQFF. CDR3 bases: TGTGCCATCAGTGAGTCGACAGCAGAGCAGTTCTTC. The chain carries TRBV10-3 and TRBJ2-1; the D gene is possibly TRBD1 (5 bases). Trimming pared 0 bases from V and 10 bases from J, leaving 7 bases between. The length of the CDR3 is 12 residues. Germline CDR1 is ENHRY and CDR2 is SYGVKD.

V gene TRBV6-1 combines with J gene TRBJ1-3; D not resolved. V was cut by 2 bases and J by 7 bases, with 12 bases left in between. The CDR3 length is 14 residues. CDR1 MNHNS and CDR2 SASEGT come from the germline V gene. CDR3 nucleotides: TGTGCCAGCAGTGAACATTTAACAGCCAACACCATATATTTT. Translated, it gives CASSEHLTANTIYF.

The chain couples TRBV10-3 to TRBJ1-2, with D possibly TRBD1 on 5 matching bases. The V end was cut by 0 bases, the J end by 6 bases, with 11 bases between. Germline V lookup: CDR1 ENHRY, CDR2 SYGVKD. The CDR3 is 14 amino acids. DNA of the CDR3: TGTGCCATCAGTGAGTCGACTCGGGGGAATGGCTACACCTTC. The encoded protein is CAISESTRGNGYTF.

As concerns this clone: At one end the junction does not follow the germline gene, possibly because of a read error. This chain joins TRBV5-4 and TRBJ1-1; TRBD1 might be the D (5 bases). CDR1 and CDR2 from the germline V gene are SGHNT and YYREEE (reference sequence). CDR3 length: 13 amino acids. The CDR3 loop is CAGRDSWNTEAFF. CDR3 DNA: TGTGCCGGCAGGGACTCCTGGAACACTGAAGCTTTCTTT.

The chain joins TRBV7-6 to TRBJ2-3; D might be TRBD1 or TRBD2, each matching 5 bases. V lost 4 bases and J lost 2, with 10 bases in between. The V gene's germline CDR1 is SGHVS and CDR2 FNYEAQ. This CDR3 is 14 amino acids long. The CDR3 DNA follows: TGTGCCAGCAGCTCAGGGACCTTCACAGATACGCAGTATTTT. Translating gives CASSSGTFTDTQYF.

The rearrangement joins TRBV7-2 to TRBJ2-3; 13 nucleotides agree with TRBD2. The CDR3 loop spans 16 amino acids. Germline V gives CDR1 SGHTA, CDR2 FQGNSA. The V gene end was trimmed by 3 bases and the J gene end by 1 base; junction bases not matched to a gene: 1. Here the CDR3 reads CASSFGLAGGTDTQYF. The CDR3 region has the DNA TGTGCCAGCAGCTTTGGACTAGCGGGAGGCACAGATACGCAGTATTTT.

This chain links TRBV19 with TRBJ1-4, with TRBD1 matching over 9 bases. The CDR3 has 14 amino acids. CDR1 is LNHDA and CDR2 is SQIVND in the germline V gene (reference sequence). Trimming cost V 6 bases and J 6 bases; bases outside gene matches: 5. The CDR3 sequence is CASSLDRGDEKLFF. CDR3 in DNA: TGTGCCAGTAGCCTTGACAGGGGGGATGAAAAACTGTTTTTT.

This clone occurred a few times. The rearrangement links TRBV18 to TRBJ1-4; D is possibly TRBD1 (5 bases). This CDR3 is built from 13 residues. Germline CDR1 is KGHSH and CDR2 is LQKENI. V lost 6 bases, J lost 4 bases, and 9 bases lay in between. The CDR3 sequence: CASSPTVNEKLFF. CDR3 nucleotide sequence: TGTGCCAGCTCCCCGACAGTTAATGAAAAACTGTTTTTT.

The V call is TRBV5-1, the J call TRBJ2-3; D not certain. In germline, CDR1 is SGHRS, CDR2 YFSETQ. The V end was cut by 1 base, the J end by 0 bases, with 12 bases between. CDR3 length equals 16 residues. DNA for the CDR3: TGCGCCAGCAGCTTGAGGGCTAGAACGAGCACAGATACGCAGTATTTT. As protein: CASSLRARTSTDTQYF.

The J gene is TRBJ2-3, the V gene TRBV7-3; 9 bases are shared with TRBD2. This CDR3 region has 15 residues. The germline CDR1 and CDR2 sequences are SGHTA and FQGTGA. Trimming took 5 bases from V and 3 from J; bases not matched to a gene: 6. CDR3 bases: TGTGCCAGCAGCAAGCGGGGGGTTCTAACAGATACGCAGTATTTT. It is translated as CASSKRGVLTDTQYF.

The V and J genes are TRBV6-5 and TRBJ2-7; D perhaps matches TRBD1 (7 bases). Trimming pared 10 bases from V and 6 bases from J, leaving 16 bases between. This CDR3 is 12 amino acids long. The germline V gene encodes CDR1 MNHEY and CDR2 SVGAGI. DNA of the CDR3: TGTGCCATCCGCACCCAGGGGGGCGAGCAGTACTTC. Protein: CAIRTQGGEQYF.

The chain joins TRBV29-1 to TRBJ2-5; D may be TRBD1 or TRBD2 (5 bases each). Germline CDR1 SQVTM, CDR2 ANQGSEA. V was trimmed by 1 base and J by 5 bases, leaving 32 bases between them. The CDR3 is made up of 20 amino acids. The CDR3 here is CSVEVGGSSLGPLPWETQYF. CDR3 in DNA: TGCAGCGTTGAAGTTGGGGGAAGCTCCTTAGGCCCTTTACCATGGGAGACCCAGTACTTC.

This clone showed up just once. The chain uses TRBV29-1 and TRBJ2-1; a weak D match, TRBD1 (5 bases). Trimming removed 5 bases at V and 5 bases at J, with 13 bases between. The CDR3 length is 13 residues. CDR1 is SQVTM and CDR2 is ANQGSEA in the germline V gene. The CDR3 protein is CSVSEARDNEQFF. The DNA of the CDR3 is TGCAGCGTTTCTGAGGCCAGGGACAATGAGCAGTTCTTC.

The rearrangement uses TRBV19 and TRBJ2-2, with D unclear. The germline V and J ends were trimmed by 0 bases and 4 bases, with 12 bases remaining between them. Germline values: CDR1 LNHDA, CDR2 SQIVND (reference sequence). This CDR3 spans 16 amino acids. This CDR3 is CASSIEAVISTGELFF. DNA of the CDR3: TGTGCCAGTAGTATAGAGGCAGTGATCTCCACCGGGGAGCTGTTTTTT.

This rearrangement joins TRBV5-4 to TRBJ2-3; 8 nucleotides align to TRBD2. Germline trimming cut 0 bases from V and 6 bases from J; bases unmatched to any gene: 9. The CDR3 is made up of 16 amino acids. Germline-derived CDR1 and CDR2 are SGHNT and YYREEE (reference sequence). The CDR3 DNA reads TGTGCCAGCAGCTTGGGGGGGACTAGTTTCGTGGATACGCAGTATTTT. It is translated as CASSLGGTSFVDTQYF.

The CDR3 DNA is TGTGCCAGCAGCTCCGCCGGGACAGATAATGAAAAACTGTTTTTT. Its protein product is CASSSAGTDNEKLFF. The J gene is TRBJ1-4, the V gene TRBV28; TRBD1 matches 7 bases. The germline gives CDR1 MDHEN, CDR2 SYDVKM. CDR3 length equals 15 residues. V was pared by 6 bases and J by 4 bases, with 8 bases of the junction left unmatched.

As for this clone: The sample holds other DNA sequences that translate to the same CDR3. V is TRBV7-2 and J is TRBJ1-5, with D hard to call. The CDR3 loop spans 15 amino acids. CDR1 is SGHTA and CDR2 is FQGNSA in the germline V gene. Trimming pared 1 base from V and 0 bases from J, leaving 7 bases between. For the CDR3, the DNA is TGTGCCAGCAGCTTAGTCGGGAATAGCAATCAGCCCCAGCATTTT. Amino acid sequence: CASSLVGNSNQPQHF.

The CDR3 sequence is CASSSHQGLHPYEQYF. The DNA for the CDR3 is TGTGCCAGCAGTTCACATCAGGGGCTCCACCCCTACGAGCAGTACTTC. The rearrangement links TRBV28 to TRBJ2-7, with D maybe TRBD1 (6 bases). This CDR3 is built from 16 residues. Germline CDR1 MDHEN, CDR2 SYDVKM. V lost 4 bases, J lost 2 bases, and 18 bases lay in between.